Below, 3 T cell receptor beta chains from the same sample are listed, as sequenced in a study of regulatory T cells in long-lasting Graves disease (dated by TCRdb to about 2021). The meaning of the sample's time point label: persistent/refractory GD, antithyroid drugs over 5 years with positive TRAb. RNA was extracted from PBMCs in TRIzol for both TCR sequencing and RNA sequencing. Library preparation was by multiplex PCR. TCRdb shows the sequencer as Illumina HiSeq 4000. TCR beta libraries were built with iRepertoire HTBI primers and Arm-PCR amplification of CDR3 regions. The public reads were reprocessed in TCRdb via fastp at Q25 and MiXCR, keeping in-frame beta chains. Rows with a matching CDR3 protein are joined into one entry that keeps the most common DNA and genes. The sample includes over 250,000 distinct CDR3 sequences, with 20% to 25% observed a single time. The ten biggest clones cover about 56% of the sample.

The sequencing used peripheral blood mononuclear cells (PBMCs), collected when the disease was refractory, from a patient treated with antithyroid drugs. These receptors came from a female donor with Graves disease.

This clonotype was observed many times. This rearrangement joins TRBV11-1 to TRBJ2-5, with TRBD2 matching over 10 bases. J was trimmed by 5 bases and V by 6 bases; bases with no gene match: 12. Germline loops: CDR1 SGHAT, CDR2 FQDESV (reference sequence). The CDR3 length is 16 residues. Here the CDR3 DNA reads TGTGCCAGCAGGGGGCACAGCGGGAGGGCCATGGAGACCCAGTACTTC. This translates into CASRGHSGRAMETQYF.

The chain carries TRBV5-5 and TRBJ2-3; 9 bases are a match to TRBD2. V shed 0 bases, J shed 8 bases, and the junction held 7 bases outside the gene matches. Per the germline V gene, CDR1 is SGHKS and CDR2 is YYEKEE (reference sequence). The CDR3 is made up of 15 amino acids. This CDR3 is CASSLEASGTSTQYF. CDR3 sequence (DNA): TGTGCCAGCAGCTTGGAAGCTAGCGGGACTAGTACGCAGTATTTT.

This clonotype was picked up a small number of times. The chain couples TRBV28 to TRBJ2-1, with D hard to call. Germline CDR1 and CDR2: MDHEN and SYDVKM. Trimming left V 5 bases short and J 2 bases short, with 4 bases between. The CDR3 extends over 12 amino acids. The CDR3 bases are TGTGCCAGCAGTGCTCCCTACAATGAGCAGTTCTTC. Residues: CASSAPYNEQFF.